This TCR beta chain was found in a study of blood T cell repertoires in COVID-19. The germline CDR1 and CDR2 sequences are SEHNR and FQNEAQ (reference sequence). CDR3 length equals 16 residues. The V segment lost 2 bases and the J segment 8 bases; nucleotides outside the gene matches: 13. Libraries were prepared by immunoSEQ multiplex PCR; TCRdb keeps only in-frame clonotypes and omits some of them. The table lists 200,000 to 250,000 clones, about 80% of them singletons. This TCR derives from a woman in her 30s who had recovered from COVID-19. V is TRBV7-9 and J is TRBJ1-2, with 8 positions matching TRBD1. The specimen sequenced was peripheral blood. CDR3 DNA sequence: TGTGCCAGCAGCTTATCAACTTCGCACAGGGGGGGAGGCTACACCTTC. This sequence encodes CASSLSTSHRGGGYTF.